One and the same sample provided the 18 T cell receptor beta chains below, sequenced in a study of CD8+CD57+ T cells in acquired aplastic anemia (dated by TCRdb to the late 2010s). Patients chosen for sequencing had shown expansion of CD8+CD57+ cells by flow cytometry. TCRdb records Illumina HiSeq 2000 as the sequencer. Genomic DNA served as template for TCR beta VDJ combination and CDR3 sequence profiling. Using fastp at Q25 and MiXCR, TCRdb reprocessed the public reads and kept productive beta chains. Merged by CDR3 protein, the rows form single entries marked with the most common genes and DNA. Present in this sample are about 150,000 distinct CDR3 sequences, around half of which were seen just once. The top ten constitute roughly 3.5% of the sample. Sequencing input: sorted CD4+, CD8+, or CD8+CD57+ T cells (not recorded which) from PBMCs. All receptors derive from a human donor with aplastic anemia.

Of note for this clonotype: The junction shows a germline mismatch at one end, possibly a read error. J is TRBJ1-1 and V is TRBV29-1; no clear D. The germline V gene encodes CDR1 SQVTM and CDR2 ANQGSEA. The CDR3 is 13 amino acids. The CDR3 sequence is CGVVGEGGTEAFF. The CDR3 DNA follows: TGCGGCGTTGTTGGAGAAGGCGGCACTGAAGCTTTCTTT.

The V gene is TRBV20-1, the J gene TRBJ2-3; D remains unclear. Germline CDR1 reads DFQATT; CDR2 reads SNEGSKA (reference sequence). Between the trimmed V and J ends, which lost 3 bases and 1 base, there was a span of 5 bases. The CDR3 sequence is 12 residues long. The CDR3 here is CSASMGTDTQYF. CDR3 sequence (DNA): TGCAGTGCTAGTATGGGCACAGATACGCAGTATTTT.

The V gene is TRBV29-1, the J gene TRBJ2-7; 10 nucleotides line up with TRBD1. CDR1 SQVTM and CDR2 ANQGSEA come from the germline V gene. This CDR3 has 14 residues. J gave up 0 bases and V 4 bases, and 3 bases lay outside the gene matches. The CDR3 reads CSVGGTGVSYEQYF. As DNA, the CDR3 is TGCAGCGTTGGTGGGACAGGGGTCTCCTACGAGCAGTACTTC.

This clonotype was seen only a few times. The V and J genes are TRBV19 and TRBJ1-1; TRBD1 might be the D (5 bases). The CDR3 runs 12 residues. The V gene's germline CDR1 is LNHDA and CDR2 SQIVND (reference sequence). V was clipped by 3 bases and J by 5 bases, with 7 bases between them. The CDR3 sequence is CASSMGGTEAFF. Here the CDR3 DNA reads TGTGCCAGTAGTATGGGGGGTACTGAAGCTTTCTTT.

The chain links TRBV7-8 to TRBJ2-5; tentative D call: TRBD2 (7 bases). The V gene lost 5 bases and the J gene lost 6 bases, with 13 bases spanning the gap. The germline CDR1 and CDR2 sequences are SGHVS and FQNEAQ. The CDR3 has 13 amino acids. CDR3 protein: CASSRGGGKTQYF. For the CDR3, the DNA is TGTGCCAGCAGCCGAGGGGGGGGGAAGACCCAGTACTTC.

The V call is TRBV10-3, the J call TRBJ2-5; either TRBD1 or TRBD2 may fit D (5 bases each). The V end was cut by 10 bases, the J end by 1 base, with 22 bases between. Germline V CDR1 and CDR2: ENHRY, SYGVKD. This CDR3 spans 16 amino acids. Written as DNA, the CDR3 is TGTGCCAGCAGGGCCAATGGTGCTCGGGGCCAAGAGACCCAGTACTTC. Translating gives CASRANGARGQETQYF.

In its sample, this clonotype was seen many times. CDR3 DNA sequence: TGTGCCAGCAGCCAAGATTTGGCAGGGTACAAGTTCTTC. Translating gives CASSQDLAGYKFF. The chain uses TRBV4-2 and TRBJ2-1; a possible D gene is TRBD1 (5 bases). Trimming pared 0 bases from V and 14 bases from J, leaving 14 bases between. CDR3 length: 13 residues. The germline gives CDR1 LGHNA, CDR2 YNFKEQ.

This clonotype was seen repeatedly, ten times or more. The genes are TRBV19 and TRBJ2-1; D gene unclear. This CDR3 has 14 amino acids. Germline V gene sequence: CDR1 LNHDA, CDR2 SQIVND (reference sequence). V was clipped by 5 bases and J by 0 bases, with 8 bases between them. The CDR3 region is CASSLFGSYNEQFF. Written as DNA, the CDR3 is TGTGCCAGTAGTCTCTTTGGCTCCTACAATGAGCAGTTCTTC. The whole variable domain, filled in from reference TRBV19 and TRBJ2-1, reads DGGITQSPKYLFRKEGQNVTLSCEQNLNHDAMYWYRQDPGQGLRLIYYSQIVNDFQKGDIAEGYSVSREKKESFPLTVTSAQKNPTAFYLCASSLFGSYNEQFFGPGTRLTVL.

The rearrangement links TRBV2 to TRBJ1-6, with D maybe TRBD1 (6 bases). Germline CDR1 SNHLY, CDR2 FYNNEI. There are 13 residues in the CDR3. Trimming removed 3 bases from V and 8 bases from J, with 8 bases in between. CDR3 protein: CASSEEGDSPLHF. The CDR3 nucleotides are TGTGCCAGCAGTGAGGAGGGGGATTCACCCCTCCACTTT.

This clonotype has more than one count but fewer than ten. The rearrangement uses TRBV29-1 and TRBJ1-2; D call uncertain. The CDR3 loop spans 14 amino acids. The V gene's germline CDR1 is SQVTM and CDR2 ANQGSEA. Between the trimmed V and J ends, which lost 5 bases and 1 base, there was a span of 14 bases. The chain's CDR3 is CSVSRDTLNYGYTF. The CDR3 coding sequence is TGCAGCGTTTCCCGCGACACCCTTAACTATGGCTACACCTTC.

The table lists this clonotype with a few counts. A much larger clone lies one base from this, so it may be a read error. V gene TRBV10-3 combines with J gene TRBJ2-7; a possible D gene is TRBD1 (6 bases). Per the germline V gene, CDR1 is ENHRY and CDR2 is SYGVKD. V lost 5 bases and J lost 3, with 17 bases in between. CDR3 length: 15 residues. CDR3 sequence (DNA): TGTGCCATCAGTTACTCAGGGATAGGGGGCTACGAGCAGTACGTC. Its translation is CAISYSGIGGYEQYV.

This clonotype has a single count. The V gene is TRBV9, the J gene TRBJ1-6, with 10 positions matching TRBD1. The germline V gene has CDR1 SGDLS and CDR2 YYNGEE. V lost 4 bases, J lost 9 bases, and 7 bases stayed unmatched. The CDR3 loop spans 15 amino acids. The CDR3 DNA is TGTGCCAGCAGCTCCCGACAGGGGGCTAGTTCACCCCTCCACTTT. This gives the protein CASSSRQGASSPLHF. The full variable domain, completed using reference TRBV9 and TRBJ1-6, is DSGVTQTPKHLITATGQRVTLRCSPRSGDLSVYWYQQSLDQGLQFLIQYYNGEERAKGNILERFSAQQFPDLHSELNLSSLELGDSALYFCASSSRQGASSPLHFGNGTRLTVT.

The sample holds one count of this clonotype. This chain joins TRBV20-1 and TRBJ1-1; D gene ambiguous. V dropped 4 bases and J dropped 4 bases, with 16 bases sitting between them. The CDR3 has 14 residues. CDR1 DFQATT and CDR2 SNEGSKA come from the germline V gene (reference sequence). CDR3 sequence reads: CSAKTTGLSTEAFF. The CDR3 DNA sequence: TGCAGTGCTAAGACGACGGGCCTTAGCACTGAAGCTTTCTTT.

The table lists this clonotype with a few counts. CDR3 residues: CASKGDMSNQPQHF. CDR3 sequence (DNA): TGTGCCAGCAAAGGGGATATGAGCAATCAGCCCCAGCATTTT. The chain employs TRBV2 and TRBJ1-5; a possible D gene is TRBD1 (5 bases). CDR3 length equals 14 residues. CDR1 and CDR2 (germline): SNHLY, FYNNEI. V was trimmed by 7 bases and J by 1 base, leaving 11 bases between them. Full variable domain (outside the CDR3, taken from reference TRBV2 and TRBJ1-5): EPEVTQTPSHQVTQMGQEVILRCVPISNHLYFYWYRQILGQKVEFLVSFYNNEISEKSEIFDDQFSVERPDGSNFTLKIRSTKLEDSAMYFCASKGDMSNQPQHFGDGTRLSIL.

This clonotype was observed at least ten times. As DNA, the CDR3 is TGTGCCAGCAGCATGCGGACCGGGTATGGCTACACCTTC. It yields the protein CASSMRTGYGYTF. This rearrangement joins TRBV5-5 to TRBJ1-2; no firm D call. From germline, CDR1 is SGHKS and CDR2 YYEKEE (reference sequence). V lost 4 bases, J lost 5 bases, and 12 bases lay in between. The CDR3 is 13 amino acids.

The V call is TRBV10-3, the J call TRBJ1-4, with D perhaps matching TRBD1 (5 bases). Germline V gene lookup returns CDR1 ENHRY and CDR2 SYGVKD. The length of the CDR3 is 15 residues. V was clipped by 2 bases and J by 8 bases, with 15 bases between them. The CDR3: CAISESSPGSEKLFF. The CDR3 DNA sequence: TGTGCCATCAGTGAGAGCTCACCAGGGTCCGAAAAACTGTTTTTT.

This clonotype appeared many times. V is TRBV20-1 and J is TRBJ1-4; no reliable D call. Trimming took 3 bases from V and 8 from J, leaving 13 bases between them. This CDR3 has 13 amino acids. The V gene's germline CDR1 is DFQATT and CDR2 SNEGSKA (reference sequence). CDR3: CSARAGVREKLFF. CDR3 DNA sequence: TGCAGTGCTAGGGCCGGGGTTAGGGAAAAACTGTTTTTT.

This clonotype was seen a few times. This chain uses TRBV15 with TRBJ2-6, with TRBD1 matching over 8 bases. V shed 8 bases, J shed 0 bases, and the junction held 9 bases outside the gene matches. This CDR3 contains 17 residues. Germline CDR1 reads LNHNV; CDR2 reads YYDKDF (reference sequence). The CDR3 sequence is CATRAGTGSSGANVLTF. CDR3 sequence (DNA): TGTGCCACCCGTGCGGGGACAGGCTCCTCTGGGGCCAACGTCCTGACTTTC.